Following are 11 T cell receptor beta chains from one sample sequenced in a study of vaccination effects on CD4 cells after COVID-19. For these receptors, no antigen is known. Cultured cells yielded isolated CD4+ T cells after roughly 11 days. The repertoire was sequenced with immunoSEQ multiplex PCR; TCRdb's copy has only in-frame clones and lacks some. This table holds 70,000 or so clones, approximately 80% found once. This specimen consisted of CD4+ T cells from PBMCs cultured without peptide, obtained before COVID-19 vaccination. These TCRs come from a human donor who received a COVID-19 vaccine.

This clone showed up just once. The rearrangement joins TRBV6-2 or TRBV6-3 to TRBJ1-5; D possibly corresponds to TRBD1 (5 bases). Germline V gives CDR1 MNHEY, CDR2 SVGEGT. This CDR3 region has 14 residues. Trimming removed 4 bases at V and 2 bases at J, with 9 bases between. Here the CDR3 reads CASSWTGGNQPQHF. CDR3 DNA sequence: TGTGCCAGCAGTTGGACGGGGGGCAATCAGCCCCAGCATTTT.

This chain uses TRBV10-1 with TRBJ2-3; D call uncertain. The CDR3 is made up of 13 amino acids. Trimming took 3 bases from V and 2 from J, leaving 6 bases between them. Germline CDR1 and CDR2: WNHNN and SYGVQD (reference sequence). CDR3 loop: CASSEVFTDTQYF. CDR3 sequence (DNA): TGCGCCAGCAGTGAAGTGTTCACAGATACGCAGTATTTT.

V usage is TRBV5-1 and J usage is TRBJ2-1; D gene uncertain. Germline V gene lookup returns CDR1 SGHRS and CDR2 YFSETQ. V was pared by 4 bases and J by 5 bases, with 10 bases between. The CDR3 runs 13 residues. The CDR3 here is CASSRLSNNEQFF. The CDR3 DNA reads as TGCGCCAGCAGCCGTCTATCGAACAATGAGCAGTTCTTC.

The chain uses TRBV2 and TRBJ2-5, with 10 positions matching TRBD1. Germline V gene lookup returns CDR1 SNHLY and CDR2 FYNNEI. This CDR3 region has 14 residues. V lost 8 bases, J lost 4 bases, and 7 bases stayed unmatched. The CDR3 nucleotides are TGTGCCAGCGGGGGACAGGGGCTCGGAGAGACCCAGTACTTC. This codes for CASGGQGLGETQYF.

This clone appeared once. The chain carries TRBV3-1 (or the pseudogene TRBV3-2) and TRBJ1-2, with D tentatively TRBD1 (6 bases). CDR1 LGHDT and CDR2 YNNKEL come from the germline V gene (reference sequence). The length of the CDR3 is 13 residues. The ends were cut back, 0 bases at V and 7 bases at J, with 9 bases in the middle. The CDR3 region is CASSQEGQRGYTF. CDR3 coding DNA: TGTGCCAGCAGCCAAGAAGGACAGCGTGGCTACACCTTC.

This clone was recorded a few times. The CDR3 DNA reads TGTGCCAGCTCACTTTACCGCAAAGAGACCCAGTACTTC. It is translated as CASSLYRKETQYF. This chain links TRBV18 with TRBJ2-5; D is unclear. The CDR3 totals 13 residues. Germline CDR1 KGHSH, CDR2 LQKENI. Deletions cut 4 bases from V and 3 bases from J, with 9 bases between.

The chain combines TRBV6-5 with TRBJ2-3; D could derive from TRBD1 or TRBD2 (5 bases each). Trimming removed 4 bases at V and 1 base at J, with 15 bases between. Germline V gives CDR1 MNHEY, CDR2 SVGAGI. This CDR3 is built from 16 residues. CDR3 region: CASSFNRDGGTDTQYF. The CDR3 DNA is TGTGCCAGCAGTTTTAATCGGGACGGCGGCACAGATACGCAGTATTTT.

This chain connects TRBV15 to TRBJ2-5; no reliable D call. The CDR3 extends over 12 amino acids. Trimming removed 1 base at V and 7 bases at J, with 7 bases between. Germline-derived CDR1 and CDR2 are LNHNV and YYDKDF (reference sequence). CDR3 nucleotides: TGTGCCACCAGCAGAGGCCTTTCGACCCAGTACTTC. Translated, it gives CATSRGLSTQYF. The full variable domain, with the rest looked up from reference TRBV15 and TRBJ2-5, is DAMVIQNPRYQVTQFGKPVTLSCSQTLNHNVMYWYQQKSSQAPKLLFHYYDKDFNNEADTPDNFQSRRPNTSFCFLDIRSPGLGDTAMYLCATSRGLSTQYFGPGTRLLVL.

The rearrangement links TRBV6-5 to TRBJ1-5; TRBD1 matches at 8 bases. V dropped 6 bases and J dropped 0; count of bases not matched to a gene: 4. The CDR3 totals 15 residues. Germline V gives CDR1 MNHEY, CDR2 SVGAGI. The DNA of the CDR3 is TGTGCCAGCAGAGGACAGGGATCTAGCAATCAGCCCCAGCATTTT. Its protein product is CASRGQGSSNQPQHF.

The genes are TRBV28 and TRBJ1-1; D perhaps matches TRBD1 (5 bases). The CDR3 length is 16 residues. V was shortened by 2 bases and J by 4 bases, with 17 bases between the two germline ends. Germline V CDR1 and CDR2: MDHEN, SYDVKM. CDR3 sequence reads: CASSLVGRGWATEAFF. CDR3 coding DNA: TGTGCCAGCAGTTTAGTGGGAAGGGGATGGGCCACTGAAGCTTTCTTT.

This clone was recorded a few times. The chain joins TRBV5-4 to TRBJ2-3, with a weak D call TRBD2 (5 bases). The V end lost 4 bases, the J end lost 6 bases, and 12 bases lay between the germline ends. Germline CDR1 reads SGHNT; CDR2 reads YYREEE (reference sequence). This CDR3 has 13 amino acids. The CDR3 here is CASSVDAGDTQYF. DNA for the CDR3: TGTGCCAGCAGCGTCGACGCGGGCGATACGCAGTATTTT.